Given below is one T cell receptor (beta chain) in context. Its antigen is currently unknown. Only in-frame clones appear in the TCRdb table, and some are missing; sequencing was by immunoSEQ multiplex PCR. The sample lists 730,000 or so clones, 72% occurring once. This entry is derived from a study of shared clonotypes between healthy human individuals. The CDR3 contains 17 residues. V trimming: 7 bases; J trimming: 8 bases; junction bases outside the gene matches: 20. Germline V CDR1 and CDR2: MDHEN, SYDVKM. Notes on the study in general: A generally larger estimated richness was seen in naive subsets than in memory subsets.

This chain joins TRBV28 and TRBJ1-2, with TRBD1 identical over 9 bases. The sample consisted of memory CD4+ T cells sorted from blood. Noted subset: CD45RA-negative fraction. This TCR was recovered from a young woman in good health. CDR3 sequence (DNA): TGTGCCAGCAATCCGGCGGGACAGGGATACTTCGCGGGGGGCTACACCTTC. As protein: CASNPAGQGYFAGGYTF.